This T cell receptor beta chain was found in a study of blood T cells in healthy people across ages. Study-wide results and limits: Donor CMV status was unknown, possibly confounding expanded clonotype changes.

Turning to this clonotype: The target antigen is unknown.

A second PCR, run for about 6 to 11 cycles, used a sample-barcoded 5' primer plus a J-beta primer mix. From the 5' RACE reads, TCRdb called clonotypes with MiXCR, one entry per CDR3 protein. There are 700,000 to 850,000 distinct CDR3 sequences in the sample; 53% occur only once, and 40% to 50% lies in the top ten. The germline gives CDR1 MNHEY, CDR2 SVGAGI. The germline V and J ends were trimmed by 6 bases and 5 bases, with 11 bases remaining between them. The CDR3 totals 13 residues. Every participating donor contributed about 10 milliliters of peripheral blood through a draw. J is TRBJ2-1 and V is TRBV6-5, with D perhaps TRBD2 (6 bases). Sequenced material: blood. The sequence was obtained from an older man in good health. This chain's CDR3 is CASSRGADNEQFF. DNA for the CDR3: TGTGCCAGCAGCCGCGGGGCCGACAATGAGCAGTTCTTC.